This TCR beta chain stems from a study of T-cell memory formation after mild COVID-19. Trimming removed 2 bases from V and 5 bases from J, with 16 bases in between. Germline CDR1 and CDR2: SEHNR and FQNEAQ (reference sequence). The CDR3 covers 16 residues. A remark on this clonotype: Its antigen is unidentified.

Overall study results and limits: Day 15 to 85 contracting clones showed balanced CD4/CD8; later expanders leaned CD4+.

TCRdb reprocessed the 5' RACE reads with MiXCR, giving one entry per CDR3 protein. The sample holds about 350,000 distinct CDR3 sequences, approximately 27% seen once. Sequencing input: PBMCs or a T cell subset sorted from them (not recorded which). This receptor was identified in an adult woman who had mild COVID-19 (a few samples of this study predate the infection). Cell type and time point are not known. The chain uses TRBV7-9 and TRBJ2-1; the D is unclear. The CDR3: CASSLQLSPRDNEQFF. The CDR3 DNA is TGTGCCAGCAGCTTACAGCTTTCCCCTCGAGACAATGAGCAGTTCTTC.